This record concerns one T cell receptor (beta chain) sequence. The source of the sample is a study of control samples from healthy donors and cancer patients. This CDR3 has 14 residues. The germline V and J ends were trimmed by 4 bases and 7 bases, with 16 bases remaining between them. CDR1 and CDR2 (germline): LGHDT, YNNKEL (reference sequence). Sequenced by immunoSEQ multiplex PCR; TCRdb stores in-frame clones only, minus some. In the table there are about 40,000 clones, approximately 90% of which are singletons. This receptor was obtained from a woman between 50 and 59 years old in good health. This chain joins TRBV3-1 (or the pseudogene TRBV3-2) and TRBJ2-5; a weak D match, TRBD1 (7 bases). Sequencing was done on a sample of blood. The CDR3 is CASSPRQGGVTQYF. The CDR3 nucleotides read TGTGCCAGCAGCCCCCGACAGGGCGGGGTGACCCAGTACTTC.